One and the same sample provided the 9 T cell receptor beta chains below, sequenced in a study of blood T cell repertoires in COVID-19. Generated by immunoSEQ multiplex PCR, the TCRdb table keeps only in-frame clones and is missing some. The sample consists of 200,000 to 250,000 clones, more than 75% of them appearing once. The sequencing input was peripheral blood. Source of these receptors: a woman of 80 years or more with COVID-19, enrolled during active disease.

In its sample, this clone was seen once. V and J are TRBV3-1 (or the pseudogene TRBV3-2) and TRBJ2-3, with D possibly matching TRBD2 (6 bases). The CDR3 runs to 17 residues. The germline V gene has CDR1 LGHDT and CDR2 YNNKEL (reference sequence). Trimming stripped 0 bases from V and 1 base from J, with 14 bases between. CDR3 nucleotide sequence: TGTGCCAGCAGCCAAGAGGGGACTTCCATCGGCACAGATACGCAGTATTTT. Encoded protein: CASSQEGTSIGTDTQYF.

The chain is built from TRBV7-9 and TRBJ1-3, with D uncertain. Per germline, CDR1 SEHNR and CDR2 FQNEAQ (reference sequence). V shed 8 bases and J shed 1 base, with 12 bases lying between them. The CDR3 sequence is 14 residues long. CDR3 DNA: TGTGCCAGCCTTTCCCCCAGGTCTGGAAACACCATATATTTT. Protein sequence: CASLSPRSGNTIYF.

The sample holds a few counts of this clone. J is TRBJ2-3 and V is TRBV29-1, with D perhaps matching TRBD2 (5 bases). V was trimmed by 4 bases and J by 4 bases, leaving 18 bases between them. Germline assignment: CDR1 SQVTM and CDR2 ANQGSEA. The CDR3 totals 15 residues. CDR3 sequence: CSVAETSSEPDTQYF. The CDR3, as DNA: TGCAGCGTTGCCGAAACTAGTTCTGAGCCAGATACGCAGTATTTT.

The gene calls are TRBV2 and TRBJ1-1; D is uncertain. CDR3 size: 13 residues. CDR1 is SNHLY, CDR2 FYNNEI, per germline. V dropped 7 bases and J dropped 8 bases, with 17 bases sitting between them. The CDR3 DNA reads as TGTGCCAGCACCCCCCCGATGACCGGGGAAGCTTTCTTT. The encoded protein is CASTPPMTGEAFF. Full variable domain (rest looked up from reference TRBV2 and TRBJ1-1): EPEVTQTPSHQVTQMGQEVILRCVPISNHLYFYWYRQILGQKVEFLVSFYNNEISEKSEIFDDQFSVERPDGSNFTLKIRSTKLEDSAMYFCASTPPMTGEAFFGQGTRLTVV.

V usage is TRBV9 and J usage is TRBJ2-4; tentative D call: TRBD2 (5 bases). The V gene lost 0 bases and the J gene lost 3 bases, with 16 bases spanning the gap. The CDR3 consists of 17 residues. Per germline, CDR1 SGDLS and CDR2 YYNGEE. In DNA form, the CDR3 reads TGTGCCAGCAGCGTAGCCGCTCAGTTACGGGGCAAAAACATTCAGTACTTC. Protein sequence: CASSVAAQLRGKNIQYF. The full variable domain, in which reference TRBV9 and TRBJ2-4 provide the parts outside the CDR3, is DSGVTQTPKHLITATGQRVTLRCSPRSGDLSVYWYQQSLDQGLQFLIQYYNGEERAKGNILERFSAQQFPDLHSELNLSSLELGDSALYFCASSVAAQLRGKNIQYFGAGTRLSVL.

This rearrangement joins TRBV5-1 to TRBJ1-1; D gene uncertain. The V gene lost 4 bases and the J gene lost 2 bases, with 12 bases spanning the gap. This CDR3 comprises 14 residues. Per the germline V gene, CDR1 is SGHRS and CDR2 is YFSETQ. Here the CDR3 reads CASSPRRGNTEAFF. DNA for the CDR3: TGCGCCAGCAGCCCTCGGCGGGGAAACACTGAAGCTTTCTTT. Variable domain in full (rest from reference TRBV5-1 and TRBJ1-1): KAGVTQTPRYLIKTRGQQVTLSCSPISGHRSVSWYQQTPGQGLQFLFEYFSETQRNKGNFPGRFSGRQFSNSRSEMNVSTLELGDSALYLCASSPRRGNTEAFFGQGTRLTVV.

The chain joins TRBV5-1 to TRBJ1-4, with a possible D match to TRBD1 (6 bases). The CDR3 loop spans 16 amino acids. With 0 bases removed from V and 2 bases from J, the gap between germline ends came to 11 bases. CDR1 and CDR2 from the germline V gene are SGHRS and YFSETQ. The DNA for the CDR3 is TGCGCCAGCAGCTTGGACAGGGTTGGGACTAATGAAAAACTGTTTTTT. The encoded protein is CASSLDRVGTNEKLFF.

The DNA for the CDR3 is TGCAGTGCCCCGGGTCTGTATGGCTACACCTTC. Translation gives CSAPGLYGYTF. The chain employs TRBV20-1 and TRBJ1-2; no definite D call. CDR1 DFQATT and CDR2 SNEGSKA come from the germline V gene (reference sequence). The V end lost 6 bases, the J end lost 5 bases, and 10 bases lay between the germline ends. The CDR3 length is 11 residues.

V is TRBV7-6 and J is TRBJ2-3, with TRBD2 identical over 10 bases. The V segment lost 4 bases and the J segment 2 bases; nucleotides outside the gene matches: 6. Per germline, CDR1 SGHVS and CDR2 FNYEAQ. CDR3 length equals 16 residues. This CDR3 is CASSSRTSGSTDTQYF. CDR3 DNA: TGTGCCAGCAGCTCGCGGACTAGCGGTTCCACAGATACGCAGTATTTT.